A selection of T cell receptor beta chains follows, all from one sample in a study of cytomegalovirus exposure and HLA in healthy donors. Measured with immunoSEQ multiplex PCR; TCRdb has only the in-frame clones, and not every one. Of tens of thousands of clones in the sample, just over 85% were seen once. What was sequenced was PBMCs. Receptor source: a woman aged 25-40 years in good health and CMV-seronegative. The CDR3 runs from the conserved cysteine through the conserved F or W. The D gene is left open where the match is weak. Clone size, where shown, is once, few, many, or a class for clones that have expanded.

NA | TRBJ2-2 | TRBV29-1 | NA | CSVDSSTGELFF | TGCAGCGTTGATTCGAGCACCGGGGAGCTGTTTTTT
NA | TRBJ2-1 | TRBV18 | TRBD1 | CASSALGQGEQSSYNEQFF | TGTGCCAGCTCAGCACTGGGACAGGGAGAACAAAGCTCCTACAATGAGCAGTTCTTC
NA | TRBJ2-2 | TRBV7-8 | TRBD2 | CASSLVGGRELNWATGELFF | TGTGCCAGCAGCTTAGTGGGTGGGCGGGAGCTAAACTGGGCGACCGGGGAGCTGTTTTTT
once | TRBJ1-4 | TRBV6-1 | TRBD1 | CASSQSTGVREKLFF | TGTGCCAGCAGCCAGAGTACAGGGGTTAGGGAAAAACTGTTTTTT
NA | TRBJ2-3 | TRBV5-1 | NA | CASSPGTVSLGTDTQYF | TGCGCCAGCAGCCCTGGGACTGTATCGTTGGGCACAGATACGCAGTATTTT
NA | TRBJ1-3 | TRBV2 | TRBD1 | CASSGDSSGNTIYF | TGTGCCAGCAGTGGGGACAGCTCTGGAAACACCATATATTTT
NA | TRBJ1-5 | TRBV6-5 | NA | CASSPKADRPQHF | TGTGCCAGCAGCCCCAAGGCGGATCGGCCCCAGCATTTT
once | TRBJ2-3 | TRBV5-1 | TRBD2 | CASSSRNLAGGREDTQYF | TGCGCCAGCAGCTCGAGAAACCTAGCGGGAGGTCGGGAAGATACGCAGTATTTT
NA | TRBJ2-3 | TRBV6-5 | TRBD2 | CASSTRLAHVTQYF | TGTGCCAGCAGTACCCGACTAGCTCACGTTACGCAGTATTTT
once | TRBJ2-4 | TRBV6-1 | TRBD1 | CASRPPGQGNQYF | TGTGCCAGCAGACCGCCGGGACAGGGGAATCAGTACTTC
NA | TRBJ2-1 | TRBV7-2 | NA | CASSSRGPDKGPGNEQFF | TGTGCCAGCAGCTCAAGAGGCCCAGACAAGGGGCCAGGCAATGAGCAGTTCTTC
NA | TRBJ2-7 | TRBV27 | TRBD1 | CASSPTGTGIDEQYF | TGTGCCAGCAGTCCCACCGGGACAGGGATTGACGAGCAGTACTTC
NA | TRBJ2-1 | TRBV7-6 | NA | CASSPGLIRNEQFF | TGTGCCAGCAGCCCCGGACTGATCCGGAATGAGCAGTTCTTC
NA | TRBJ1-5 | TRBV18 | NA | CASSPGEDQPQHF | TGTGCCAGCTCACCAGGGGAGGATCAGCCCCAGCATTTT
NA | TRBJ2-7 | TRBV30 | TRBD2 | CACRDYSYEQYF | TGTGCCTGCCGGGACTATTCGTACGAGCAGTACTTC
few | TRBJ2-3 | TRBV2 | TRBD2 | CASRTSSGRNTQYF | TGTGCCAGCAGGACGAGTAGCGGGAGAAATACGCAGTATTTT
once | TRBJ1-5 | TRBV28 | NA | CASSTGRSNQPQHF | TGTGCCAGCAGTACAGGACGGAGCAATCAGCCCCAGCATTTT
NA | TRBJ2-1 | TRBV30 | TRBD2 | CAWSSGSLLISEQFF | TGTGCCTGGAGTAGCGGGAGTCTTTTGATCAGTGAGCAGTTCTTC
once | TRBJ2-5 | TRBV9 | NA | CASSASGQYQETQYF | TGTGCCAGCAGCGCATCTGGACAGTACCAAGAGACCCAGTACTTC
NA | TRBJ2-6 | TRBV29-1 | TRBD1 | CSVEGRTGKGSGANVLTF | TGCAGCGTTGAAGGCCGGACAGGGAAGGGGTCTGGGGCCAACGTCCTGACTTTC
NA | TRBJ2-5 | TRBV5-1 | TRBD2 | CASSDLAGGRGGTQYF | TGCGCCAGCAGCGACCTAGCGGGAGGCCGGGGTGGGACCCAGTACTTC
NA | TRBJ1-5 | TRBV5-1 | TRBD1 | CASSSETGAHQPQHF | TGCGCCAGCAGCTCCGAGACAGGGGCCCATCAGCCCCAGCATTTT
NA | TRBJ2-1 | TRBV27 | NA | CASRRGGEQFF | TGTGCCAGCAGAAGGGGGGGCGAGCAGTTCTTC
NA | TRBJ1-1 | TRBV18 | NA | CASSPPIPAEAFF | TGTGCCAGCTCACCACCGATTCCAGCTGAAGCTTTCTTT
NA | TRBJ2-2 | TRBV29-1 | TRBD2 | CSAKGLAGGPGELFF | TGCAGCGCTAAGGGACTAGCGGGAGGTCCCGGGGAGCTGTTTTTT
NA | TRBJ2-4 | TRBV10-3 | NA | CAISEAGAKNIQYF | TGTGCCATCAGTGAGGCCGGGGCCAAAAACATTCAGTACTTC
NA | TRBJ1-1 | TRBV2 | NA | CASSLDRNRANAFF | TGTGCCAGCAGTTTGGACCGGAACAGGGCCAATGCTTTCTTT
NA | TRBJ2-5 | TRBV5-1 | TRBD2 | CASSSGLAGTGQETQYF | TGCGCCAGCAGCTCGGGACTAGCGGGAACCGGGCAAGAGACCCAGTACTTC
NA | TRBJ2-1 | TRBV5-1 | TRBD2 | CASSLLRTSGTYNEQFF | TGCGCCAGCAGCCTCCTAAGGACTAGCGGGACCTACAATGAGCAGTTCTTC
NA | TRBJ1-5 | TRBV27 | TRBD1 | CASSPTTKTGIKHF | TGTGCCAGCAGTCCGACTACGAAGACAGGGATCAAGCATTTT
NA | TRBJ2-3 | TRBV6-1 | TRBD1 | CASSDRGPLVDTQYF | TGTGCCAGCAGTGACAGGGGGCCCCTAGTAGATACGCAGTATTTT
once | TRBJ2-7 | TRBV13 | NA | CASSLGTSRVPYEQYF | TGTGCCAGCAGCTTAGGAACTAGCAGGGTCCCCTACGAGCAGTACTTC
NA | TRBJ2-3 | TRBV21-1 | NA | CASSPHPGQGTDTQYF | TGTGCCAGCAGCCCTCACCCGGGACAGGGAACAGATACGCAGTATTTT
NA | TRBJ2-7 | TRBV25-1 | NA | CASSYMVSYEQYF | TGTGCCAGCAGTTACATGGTTTCCTACGAGCAGTACTTC
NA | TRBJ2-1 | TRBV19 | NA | CASSIQGSSYNEQFF | TGTGCCAGTAGTATCCAGGGGAGCTCCTACAATGAGCAGTTCTTC
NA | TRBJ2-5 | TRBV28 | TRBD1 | CASRGTGGIETQYF | TGTGCCAGCAGGGGGACAGGGGGAATTGAGACCCAGTACTTC
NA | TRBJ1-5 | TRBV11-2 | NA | CASSSRTDQPQHF | TGTGCCAGCAGCTCTCGAACAGACCAGCCCCAGCATTTT
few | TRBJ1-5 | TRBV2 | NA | CASSEIRVAQPQHF | TGTGCCAGCAGTGAGATCAGGGTAGCTCAGCCCCAGCATTTT
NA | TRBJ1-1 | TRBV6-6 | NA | CASSYEGLNTEAFF | TGTGCCAGCAGTTACGAGGGATTGAACACTGAAGCTTTCTTT
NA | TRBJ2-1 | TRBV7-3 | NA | CASSLMAGDYNEQFF | TGTGCCAGCAGCTTAATGGCTGGAGATTACAATGAGCAGTTCTTC
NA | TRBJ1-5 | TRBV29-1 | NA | CSFRAAEGQPQHF | TGCAGCTTCCGCGCGGCCGAAGGTCAGCCCCAGCATTTT
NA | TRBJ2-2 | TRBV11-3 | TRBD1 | CASSPRDRGTGELFF | TGTGCCAGCAGTCCCCGGGACAGAGGGACCGGGGAGCTGTTTTTT
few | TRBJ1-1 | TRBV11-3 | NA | CASSLDSNTEAFF | TGCGCCAGCAGCTTAGACAGTAACACTGAAGCTTTCTTT
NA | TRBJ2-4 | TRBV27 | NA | CASGTRKPKNIQYF | TGTGCCAGCGGGACACGAAAACCCAAAAACATTCAGTACTTC
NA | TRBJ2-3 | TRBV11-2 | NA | CASSLRGRGGRGDTQYF | TGTGCCAGCAGCTTAAGGGGAAGGGGGGGGAGGGGCGATACGCAGTATTTT
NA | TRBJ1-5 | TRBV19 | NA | CASSIRQGRGNQPQHF | TGTGCCAGTAGTATAAGGCAGGGCAGAGGCAATCAGCCCCAGCATTTT
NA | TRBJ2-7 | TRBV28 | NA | CASSVPGLYEQYF | TGTGCCAGCAGTGTCCCGGGTCTTTACGAGCAGTACTTC
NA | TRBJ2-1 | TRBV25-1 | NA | CASREENPGRVGYNEQFF | TGTGCCAGCAGGGAGGAGAACCCAGGCCGAGTTGGTTACAATGAGCAGTTCTTC
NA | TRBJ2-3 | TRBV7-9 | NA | CASSSSTDTQYF | TGTGCCAGCAGCTCTAGCACAGATACGCAGTATTTT
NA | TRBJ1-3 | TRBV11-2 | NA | CASSPFPIRVSGNTIYF | TGTGCCAGCAGCCCCTTCCCGATCAGGGTCTCTGGAAACACCATATATTTT
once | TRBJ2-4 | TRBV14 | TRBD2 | CASSRAGASTGMSIQYF | TGTGCCAGCAGCCGAGCGGGGGCGTCTACAGGGATGAGCATTCAGTACTTC
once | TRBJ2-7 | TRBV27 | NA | CASIKNYEQYF | TGTGCCAGCATCAAAAACTACGAGCAGTACTTC
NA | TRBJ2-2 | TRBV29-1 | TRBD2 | CSVPTSGRNTGELFF | TGCAGCGTTCCAACTAGCGGGAGGAACACCGGGGAGCTGTTTTTT
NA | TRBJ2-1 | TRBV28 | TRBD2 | CALTRREGHYNEQFF | TGTGCCCTGACAAGGCGGGAGGGACACTACAATGAGCAGTTCTTC
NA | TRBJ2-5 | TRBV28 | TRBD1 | CASSLSQGAQETQYF | TGTGCCAGCAGTTTATCTCAGGGGGCCCAAGAGACCCAGTACTTC